A selection of T cell receptor beta chains follows, all from one sample in a study of identical twins. Each CDR3 protein is one row after TCRdb ran MiXCR on the 5' RACE reads. The profile shows 200,000 to 250,000 distinct CDR3 sequences, approximately 11% of them singletons. The data were also submitted as part of a second study, on yellow fever vaccine responses in identical twins.

The specimen was memory (CD45RO+) T cells sorted from blood. The receptors were gathered from a woman aged 18-30 years in good health. CDR3s include the opening cysteine and the closing phenylalanine or tryptophan. The D gene is left open where the match is weak. Where a row states a size, it is once, few, many or the class of an expanded clone; other rows omit it.

. TRBJ2-1 few TRBV12-3/TRBV12-4 TGTGCCAGCAGTAAAGGGTCCCACCCCACGGGGCAGTTCTTC CASSKGSHPTGQFF
. TRBJ1-4 few TRBV2 TGTGCCAGCAGTGTTCAGTCACATCGAGAGGAAAAACTGTTTTTT CASSVQSHREEKLFF
TRBD1 TRBJ2-6 . TRBV7-9 TGTGCCAGCGAGAAGGGGGCGGCGGCTGGGGCCAACGTCCTGACTTTC CASEKGAAAGANVLTF
TRBD2 TRBJ2-7 . TRBV20-1 TGCAGTGCTAGAGACACGGGACTAGGATCCTACGAGCAGTACTTC CSARDTGLGSYEQYF
. TRBJ2-1 few TRBV3-1 TGTGCCAGCAGCCCCCCATATGGGCAGGACAATGAGCAGTTCTTC CASSPPYGQDNEQFF
. TRBJ2-7 few TRBV28 TGTGCCAGCAGCTCACCAGGGAGCTCCTACGAGCAGTACTTC CASSSPGSSYEQYF
TRBD2 TRBJ2-7 few TRBV6-5 TGTGCCAGCAGCTACGGCCTAGCGGCCTACGAGCAGTACTTC CASSYGLAAYEQYF
TRBD2 TRBJ2-1 . TRBV7-3 TGTGCCAGCAGCTCCCGCATAGCGGGGGGCAAAAATGAGCAGTTCTTC CASSSRIAGGKNEQFF
. TRBJ2-1 . TRBV4-3 TGCGCCAGCAGCCACCCAAACAGGGCCGATGAGCAGTTCTTC CASSHPNRADEQFF
TRBD1 TRBJ1-5 many TRBV20-1 TGCAGTGCTAGAGGGGACAGGGAACATCAGCCCCAGCATTTT CSARGDREHQPQHF
. TRBJ2-4 many TRBV12-3/TRBV12-4 TGTGCCAGCAGCGAGACCGGGACCATGAAAAACATTCAGTACTTC CASSETGTMKNIQYF
TRBD2 TRBJ2-3 . TRBV27 TGTGCCAGCAGTTTATCGATGGCTAGCGGGGGGGCCGTTACAGATACGCAGTATTTT CASSLSMASGGAVTDTQYF
. TRBJ2-1 few TRBV20-1 TGCAGTGCTAGAGATACGGGGCGGGTGGGTCAGTTCTTC CSARDTGRVGQFF
. TRBJ1-2 . TRBV6-1 TGTGCCAGCAATGAAGGGACTAACTATGGCTACACCTTC CASNEGTNYGYTF
. TRBJ2-7 . TRBV6-1 TGTGCCAGCAGGTCAGGCTACGAGCAGTACTTC CASRSGYEQYF